Following are 10 T cell receptor beta chains from one sample sequenced in a study of Ad26.COV2.S vaccination and SARS-CoV-2 variants. Specified treatment: roughly 18 received Ad26.COV2.S at low or high dose, single or two shots; roughly five received placebo; per-sample allocation not given. Vaccine and placebo recipients were sampled on day 63 after the first injection. Sequencing was performed with immunoSEQ multiplex PCR; in TCRdb, only in-frame clones are kept and a portion is missing. This sample carries fewer than 300,000 clones, 70% to 90% of them seen once, and the ten largest clones take approximately 3.3%. Sequences were derived from peripheral blood, sampled in a trial of Ad26.COV2.S vaccine versus placebo. The receptors were gathered from a person aged 18-60 years who received the Ad26.COV2.S COVID-19 vaccine or a placebo.

The J gene is TRBJ1-2, the V gene TRBV19; TRBD1 matches 7 bases. Germline assignment: CDR1 LNHDA and CDR2 SQIVND (reference sequence). The CDR3 runs 12 residues. With V trimmed by 10 bases and J by 4 bases, 6 bases remained unmatched. The CDR3 loop reads CATSGTAYGYTF. DNA of the CDR3: TGTGCCACCAGTGGGACAGCCTATGGCTACACCTTC.

The chain joins TRBV18 to TRBJ2-5; a weak D match, TRBD2 (6 bases). CDR1 and CDR2 (germline): KGHSH, LQKENI. The CDR3 has 14 residues. V gave up 6 bases and J gave up 5 bases, with 16 bases separating them. In DNA form, the CDR3 reads TGTGCCAGCTCCCACGGGACGGGGGAGGAGACCCAGTACTTC. Protein sequence: CASSHGTGEETQYF.

This chain links TRBV12-3 or TRBV12-4 with TRBJ2-5, with D perhaps matching TRBD2 (6 bases). The CDR3 extends over 13 amino acids. The V end was cut by 3 bases, the J end by 5 bases, with 10 bases between. The CDR3, as DNA: TGTGCCAGCAGTTTTGGGGGGACGGAGACCCAGTACTTC. Translated: CASSFGGTETQYF.

The chain is built from TRBV19 and TRBJ2-1; D might be TRBD2 (5 bases). Germline V gene lookup returns CDR1 LNHDA and CDR2 SQIVND (reference sequence). V lost 8 bases and J 3 bases, leaving 11 bases between the germline ends. The CDR3 totals 13 residues. The CDR3 DNA follows: TGTGCCAGTGCACGGGGTTACTACAATGAGCAGTTCTTC. Its translation: CASARGYYNEQFF.

The J gene is TRBJ2-1, the V gene TRBV5-4, with D unclear. Germline CDR1 reads SGHNT; CDR2 reads YYREEE (reference sequence). This CDR3 region has 16 residues. V was trimmed by 4 bases and J by 1 base, leaving 15 bases between them. For the CDR3, the DNA is TGTGCCAGCAGCGATGGACGGTCAAGGTCCTACAATGAGCAGTTCTTC. Translation gives CASSDGRSRSYNEQFF.

The chain's CDR3 is CSVGPNVGPLYEQYF. In DNA, the CDR3 is TGCAGCGTTGGCCCTAATGTGGGACCCCTCTACGAGCAGTACTTC. The gene calls are TRBV29-1 and TRBJ2-7, with D perhaps assigned TRBD1 or TRBD2 (5 bases each). The CDR3 is 15 amino acids. Per germline, CDR1 SQVTM and CDR2 ANQGSEA. Trimming shortened V by 4 bases and J by 3 bases, and 19 bases separated the two germline ends.

This chain uses TRBV21-1 with TRBJ2-7; TRBD1 was called by the table and not checked on the DNA. TRBV21-1 is flagged as a pseudogene. The CDR3 is made up of 20 amino acids. The CDR3 spells CASSRNDGGQGPPLYYEQYF. CDR3 sequence (DNA): TGTGCCAGCAGCAGAAATGATGGGGGACAGGGGCCCCCTCTTTACTACGAGCAGTACTTC.

The rearrangement uses TRBV6-5 and TRBJ1-2; D may be TRBD1 (6 bases). The germline CDR1 and CDR2 sequences are MNHEY and SVGAGI. The germline V and J ends were trimmed by 5 bases and 8 bases, with 15 bases remaining between them. CDR3 length equals 13 residues. CDR3 loop: CASSPAGGRGYTF. As DNA, the CDR3 is TGTGCCAGCAGTCCCGCGGGGGGCAGAGGCTACACCTTC.

This chain joins TRBV5-4 and TRBJ1-1; D unclear. The CDR3 contains 14 residues. The germline V gene encodes CDR1 SGHNT and CDR2 YYREEE (reference sequence). Between the trimmed V and J ends, which lost 1 base and 1 base, there was a span of 8 bases. CDR3 sequence reads: CASSLRTGNTEAFF. For the CDR3, the DNA is TGTGCCAGCAGCTTGCGAACGGGGAACACTGAAGCTTTCTTT.

The chain combines TRBV7-2 with TRBJ2-7; 8 bases match TRBD2. Losses at the gene ends were 6 bases for V and 5 bases for J; bases not matched to a gene: 12. The CDR3 spans 15 residues. Germline values: CDR1 SGHTA, CDR2 FQGNSA. The CDR3 nucleotides read TGTGCCAGCAGTCCTCCCGGGAGGGCCAAGGACGAGCAGTACTTC. Its protein product is CASSPPGRAKDEQYF.